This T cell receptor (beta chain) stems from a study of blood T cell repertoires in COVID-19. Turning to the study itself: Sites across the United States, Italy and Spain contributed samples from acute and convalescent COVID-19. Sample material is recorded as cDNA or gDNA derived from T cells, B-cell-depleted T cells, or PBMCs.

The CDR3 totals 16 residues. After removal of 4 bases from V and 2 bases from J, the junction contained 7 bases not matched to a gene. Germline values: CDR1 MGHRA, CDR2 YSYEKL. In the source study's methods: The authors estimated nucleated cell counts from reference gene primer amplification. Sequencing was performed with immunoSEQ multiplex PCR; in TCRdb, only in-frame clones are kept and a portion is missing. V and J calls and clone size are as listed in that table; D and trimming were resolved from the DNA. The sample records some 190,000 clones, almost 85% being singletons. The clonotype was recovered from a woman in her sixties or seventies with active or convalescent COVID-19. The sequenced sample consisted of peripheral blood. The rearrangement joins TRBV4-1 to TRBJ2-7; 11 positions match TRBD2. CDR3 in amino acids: CASSLLTSGMPYEQYF. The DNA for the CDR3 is TGCGCCAGCAGCCTCTTGACTAGCGGGATGCCCTACGAGCAGTACTTC.